The entry below describes one T cell receptor (beta chain). Libraries were prepared by immunoSEQ multiplex PCR; TCRdb keeps only in-frame clonotypes and omits some of them. This table has some 80,000 clones, about 83% appearing once. This sample was included in a study of blood T cell repertoires in COVID-19. The V and J ends lost 0 bases and 3 bases respectively, with 5 bases between them. CDR1 is SGHVS and CDR2 is FNYEAQ in the germline V gene. The CDR3 consists of 13 residues. This receptor was taken from a woman of 80 years or more with active or convalescent COVID-19. Sample: peripheral blood. This sequence joins TRBV7-6 and TRBJ1-1; D gene uncertain. Written as DNA, the CDR3 is TGTGCCAGCAGCTTAGCGGCCTACACTGAAGCTTTCTTT. Its protein product is CASSLAAYTEAFF.